Below, 16 T cell receptor beta chains from the same sample are listed, as sequenced in a study of cytomegalovirus exposure and HLA in healthy donors (TCRdb year 2017). Libraries were constructed by the immunoSEQ multiplex PCR assay. The multiplex PCR relied on a mix of 60 forward primers for TCR Vbeta segments and 13 reverse primers for TCR Jbeta segments. Drawn from immuneACCESS, this table holds only the in-frame rearrangements with V and J called that TCRdb kept. Clones are partly lost; checked studies trace under half to an unresolved V gene and leave the rest unexplained. A total of about 170,000 clones appear in this sample, approximately 80% of them only once. The ten top clones hold about 1.2% of the sample. The specimen sequenced was PBMCs. These receptors came from a boy between 2 and 15 years old in good health and CMV-seronegative.

The chain is built from TRBV5-4 and TRBJ2-5, with TRBD1 identical over 8 bases. After removal of 4 bases from V and 1 base from J, the junction contained 3 bases not matched to a gene. This CDR3 has 14 residues. CDR1 is SGHNT and CDR2 is YYREEE in the germline V gene (reference sequence). CDR3 in DNA: TGTGCCAGCAGCCCAGGACAGGGCCAAGAGACCCAGTACTTC. It specifies CASSPGQGQETQYF.

This chain connects TRBV5-6 to TRBJ1-2; D possibly corresponds to TRBD1 (5 bases). CDR3 length: 15 residues. In germline, CDR1 is SGHDT, CDR2 YYEEEE. V lost 4 bases and J 4 bases, leaving 17 bases between the germline ends. CDR3 DNA sequence: TGTGCCAGCAGCAAATACAGGAGGGTCGGCTATGGCTACACCTTC. Protein product: CASSKYRRVGYGYTF. Combining the CDR3 with reference TRBV5-6 and TRBJ1-2 gives the whole variable domain DAGVTQSPTHLIKTRGQQVTLRCSPKSGHDTVSWYQQALGQGPQFIFQYYEEEERQRGNFPDRFSGHQFPNYSSELNVNALLLGDSALYLCASSKYRRVGYGYTFGSGTRLTVV.

The gene calls are TRBV5-1 and TRBJ1-1; D is perhaps TRBD1 (5 bases). The V end lost 4 bases, the J end lost 5 bases, and 15 bases lay between the germline ends. Germline V gives CDR1 SGHRS, CDR2 YFSETQ. CDR3 length: 14 amino acids. This CDR3 is CASSRGVGSTEAFF. Written as DNA, the CDR3 is TGCGCCAGCAGCCGGGGGGTAGGGTCGACTGAAGCTTTCTTT.

The table lists this clone with a count of one. The gene calls are TRBV6-1 and TRBJ1-4; D gene ambiguous. CDR3 length equals 16 residues. Germline-derived CDR1 and CDR2 are MNHNS and SASEGT. The V gene lost 1 base and the J gene lost 6 bases, with 15 bases spanning the gap. The CDR3 is CASSEGLERRDEKLFF. The CDR3, as DNA: TGTGCCAGCAGTGAAGGGCTCGAGAGGAGGGATGAAAAACTGTTTTTT.

V gene TRBV28 combines with J gene TRBJ2-7, with no clear D. V shed 4 bases and J shed 2 bases, with 12 bases lying between them. Germline CDR1 is MDHEN and CDR2 is SYDVKM. This CDR3 contains 14 residues. The CDR3 here is CASSSEEITYEQYF. The CDR3 DNA reads TGTGCCAGCAGTTCAGAGGAAATTACCTACGAGCAGTACTTC.

In its sample, this clone was seen a few times. CDR3 protein: CASGPRTTHEQFF. In nucleotides, the CDR3 is TGTGCTAGTGGTCCCCGGACAACCCATGAGCAGTTCTTC. V is TRBV12-5 and J is TRBJ2-1; D possibly corresponds to TRBD1 (5 bases). The germline V and J ends were trimmed by 5 bases and 8 bases, with 13 bases remaining between them. The germline V gene encodes CDR1 LGHNT and CDR2 FRNRAP. The CDR3 has 13 amino acids. Looking up the rest from reference TRBV12-5 and TRBJ2-1 gives the full variable domain: DARVTQTPRHKVTEMGQEVTMRCQPILGHNTVFWYRQTMMQGLELLAYFRNRAPLDDSGMPKDRFSAEMPDATLATLKIQPSEPRDSAVYFCASGPRTTHEQFFGPGTRLTVL.

The V call is TRBV18, the J call TRBJ2-5; 9 bases align to TRBD2. Germline CDR1 is KGHSH and CDR2 is LQKENI. The CDR3 is made up of 18 amino acids. After removal of 2 bases from V and 1 base from J, the junction contained 11 bases not matched to a gene. Here the CDR3 DNA reads TGTGCCAGCTCACCATCGTTGTTAGCGGGGGACTTCCAAGAGACCCAGTACTTC. Translation gives CASSPSLLAGDFQETQYF.

This chain uses TRBV19 with TRBJ1-5, with D possibly TRBD1 on 5 matching bases. CDR1 and CDR2 from the germline V gene are LNHDA and SQIVND (reference sequence). The CDR3 has 14 amino acids. Trimming shortened V by 6 bases and J by 0 bases, and 9 bases separated the two germline ends. Here the CDR3 DNA reads TGTGCCAGTAGGACAGATCATAGCAATCAGCCCCAGCATTTT. Protein: CASRTDHSNQPQHF.

This chain joins TRBV6-1 and TRBJ2-2; a weak D match, TRBD1 (5 bases). Germline lookup yields CDR1 MNHNS and CDR2 SASEGT. There are 15 residues in the CDR3. V was cut by 6 bases and J by 3 bases, with 14 bases left in between. The CDR3 DNA is TGTGCCAGCAGAGACACAGGAAGGGACACCGGGGAGCTGTTTTTT. It translates to CASRDTGRDTGELFF.

This clone was picked up one time. The rearrangement joins TRBV4-1 to TRBJ1-6; no reliable D call. This CDR3 is built from 11 residues. Deletions cut 8 bases from V and 9 bases from J, with 8 bases between. Germline-derived CDR1 and CDR2 are MGHRA and YSYEKL. CDR3 coding DNA: TGCGCCAGCGGGGAGTCTTCACCCCTCCACTTT. Translating gives CASGESSPLHF.

This clone was seen a handful of times. CDR3 region: CASSSREYTEAFF. CDR3 nucleotides: TGTGCCAGTAGTTCTCGGGAGTACACTGAAGCTTTCTTT. The chain is built from TRBV19 and TRBJ1-1; D call uncertain. Germline CDR1 and CDR2: LNHDA and SQIVND (reference sequence). V gave up 5 bases and J gave up 3 bases, with 10 bases separating them. The CDR3 spans 13 residues.

The chain has TRBV9 and TRBJ2-1, with D possibly matching TRBD2 (7 bases). The CDR3 extends over 14 amino acids. Germline-derived CDR1 and CDR2 are SGDLS and YYNGEE. The ends were cut back, 4 bases at V and 7 bases at J, with 15 bases in the middle. The CDR3 protein is CASSHGGRGNEQFF. CDR3 DNA: TGTGCCAGCAGCCACGGGGGGCGGGGGAATGAGCAGTTCTTC.

The chain is built from TRBV6-1 and TRBJ1-1; D unclear. This CDR3 spans 12 amino acids. Between the trimmed V and J ends, which lost 6 bases and 4 bases, there was a span of 9 bases. Germline lookup yields CDR1 MNHNS and CDR2 SASEGT. CDR3 coding DNA: TGTGCCAGCAGCGCGGGAGTCACTGAAGCTTTCTTT. Translated, it gives CASSAGVTEAFF.

This sequence joins TRBV2 and TRBJ1-1, with D maybe TRBD1 (6 bases). The germline CDR1 and CDR2 sequences are SNHLY and FYNNEI. The CDR3 is made up of 15 amino acids. Trimming left V 9 bases short and J 5 bases short, with 22 bases between. The chain's CDR3 is CASPDRPQVETEAFF. CDR3 sequence (DNA): TGTGCCAGTCCCGACAGGCCTCAAGTGGAGACTGAAGCTTTCTTT.

This rearrangement joins TRBV18 to TRBJ1-6; no firm D call. The CDR3 is 14 residues long. Deletions cut 3 bases from V and 8 bases from J, with 11 bases between. CDR1 and CDR2 (germline): KGHSH, LQKENI. Written as DNA, the CDR3 is TGTGCCAGCTCACCGCGGGGAGGCGATTCACCCCTCCACTTT. Translation gives CASSPRGGDSPLHF.

The chain combines TRBV10-3 with TRBJ1-1; D perhaps matches TRBD1 (6 bases). The CDR3 loop spans 14 amino acids. Germline V gene sequence: CDR1 ENHRY, CDR2 SYGVKD. Trimming stripped 0 bases from V and 6 bases from J, with 11 bases between. CDR3 residues: CAISESSGEAEAFF. CDR3 DNA sequence: TGTGCCATCAGTGAGTCATCAGGGGAAGCTGAAGCTTTCTTT.